These 31 T cell receptor beta chains were all obtained from the same sample, sequenced in a study of T cell clones after liver transplantation. Here immunoSEQ multiplex PCR was the method, and the copy in TCRdb shows in-frame clones only, minus some. This table has around 51,000 clones, roughly nine tenths appearing once. The specimen was CD8+ T cells from blood, collected 12 months after liver transplant. The receptors stem from a human patient who received a liver transplant. Certain T cells may be donor cells from the graft.

The chain recombines TRBV4-3 with TRBJ1-1; D unclear. Germline V lookup: CDR1 LGHNA, CDR2 YSLEER. CDR3 length equals 15 residues. Trimming pared 0 bases from V and 3 bases from J, leaving 11 bases between. The CDR3 nucleotides read TGCGCCAGCAGCCAAGACCCTGAGGGTGACACTGAAGCTTTCTTT. Its protein product is CASSQDPEGDTEAFF.

The J gene is TRBJ2-2, the V gene TRBV11-2; D is ambiguous. The CDR3 covers 16 residues. With 4 bases removed from V and 4 bases from J, the gap between germline ends came to 16 bases. Germline V gene sequence: CDR1 SGHAT, CDR2 FQNNGV. The CDR3 coding sequence is TGTGCCAGCAGCTCCGACTTTGCCGCTATCACCGGGGAGCTGTTTTTT. It encodes CASSSDFAAITGELFF.

V is TRBV11-2 and J is TRBJ2-1; 7 positions agree with TRBD1. The CDR3 is made up of 16 amino acids. The V gene end was trimmed by 2 bases and the J gene end by 6 bases; junction bases not matched to a gene: 10. Germline-derived CDR1 and CDR2 are SGHAT and FQNNGV. The CDR3 is CASSLPSGQILNEQFF. The CDR3 DNA reads TGTGCCAGCAGCTTACCCTCGGGACAGATCCTCAATGAGCAGTTCTTC.

The genes are TRBV27 and TRBJ2-7; D may be TRBD1 (6 bases). The CDR3 covers 15 residues. Germline CDR1 MNHEY, CDR2 SMNVEV (reference sequence). V dropped 4 bases and J dropped 2 bases, with 15 bases sitting between them. CDR3 loop: CASSYSAGATYEQYF. CDR3 in DNA: TGTGCCAGCAGTTATTCGGCAGGGGCAACCTACGAGCAGTACTTC.

The chain has TRBV4-3 and TRBJ2-1; the D call may be TRBD1 or TRBD2 (6 bases each). The CDR3 runs to 16 residues. Trimming took 3 bases from V and 1 from J, leaving 13 bases between them. Germline V CDR1 and CDR2: LGHNA, YSLEER. In DNA, the CDR3 is TGCGCCAGCAGCCAGGGGGCGGCGGGGTCCTACAATGAGCAGTTCTTC. Protein: CASSQGAAGSYNEQFF.

The rearrangement links TRBV28 to TRBJ2-5; 11 bases are shared with TRBD2. Germline lookup yields CDR1 MDHEN and CDR2 SYDVKM. The V segment lost 1 base and the J segment 5 bases; nucleotides outside the gene matches: 3. The CDR3 totals 15 residues. The CDR3 DNA is TGTGCCAGCAGTTTATCTAGCGGGAGGTTCGAGACCCAGTACTTC. Translating gives CASSLSSGRFETQYF.

CDR3 nucleotide sequence: TGTGCCAGCAGTGCCCAGATGGATGGGACAGTCTACACCTTC. Translation gives CASSAQMDGTVYTF. This chain uses TRBV6-6 with TRBJ1-2, with TRBD1 matching 7 bases. V shed 5 bases and J 10 bases; nucleotides not matched to a gene: 13. Germline V gene sequence: CDR1 MNHNY, CDR2 SVGAGI (reference sequence). The CDR3 runs to 14 residues.

V is TRBV7-9 and J is TRBJ2-2; weak D call: TRBD1 (6 bases). This CDR3 contains 15 residues. With 7 bases removed from V and 5 bases from J, the gap between germline ends came to 17 bases. Germline V gene sequence: CDR1 SEHNR, CDR2 FQNEAQ (reference sequence). DNA of the CDR3: TGTGCCAGCATCCCATACAGGGTCAAGACCGGGGAGCTGTTTTTT. This codes for CASIPYRVKTGELFF.

This chain links TRBV28 with TRBJ1-1; 8 bases are shared with TRBD1. In germline, CDR1 is MDHEN, CDR2 SYDVKM. Trimming removed 3 bases from V and 5 bases from J; junction bases left unmatched: 5. This CDR3 has 14 residues. CDR3 region: CASSFYTGGTEAFF. CDR3 coding DNA: TGTGCCAGCAGTTTTTATACAGGGGGAACTGAAGCTTTCTTT. Looking up the rest from reference TRBV28 and TRBJ1-1 gives the full variable domain: DVKVTQSSRYLVKRTGEKVFLECVQDMDHENMFWYRQDPGLGLRLIYFSYDVKMKEKGDIPEGYSVSREKKERFSLILESASTNQTSMYLCASSFYTGGTEAFFGQGTRLTVV.

CDR3 loop: CASSEAGLVYIGETQYF. The DNA for the CDR3 is TGTGCCAGCAGTGAAGCAGGTCTTGTCTATATCGGAGAGACCCAGTACTTC. The chain links TRBV6-1 to TRBJ2-5; D gene unclear. Looked up from germline, CDR1 is MNHNS and CDR2 is SASEGT. The CDR3 sequence is 17 residues long. V was shortened by 0 bases and J by 4 bases, with 18 bases between the two germline ends.

This sequence joins TRBV5-6 and TRBJ2-7; 9 bases line up with TRBD2. Germline assignment: CDR1 SGHDT and CDR2 YYEEEE. J lost 3 bases, V lost 3 bases, and 4 bases had no gene match. This CDR3 has 14 residues. The CDR3 DNA reads as TGTGCCAGCAGCTGGGGGACTAGCTTCTACGAGCAGTACTTC. It is translated as CASSWGTSFYEQYF.

This chain uses TRBV5-1 with TRBJ1-1; D remains unclear. V was cut by 0 bases and J by 10 bases, with 13 bases left in between. Looked up from germline, CDR1 is SGHRS and CDR2 is YFSETQ. The CDR3 covers 13 residues. The CDR3 region has the DNA TGCGCCAGCAGCTTGGACAGCGCCTGGGGAGCTTTCTTT. The encoded protein is CASSLDSAWGAFF.

This chain links TRBV4-3 with TRBJ1-5; D gene uncertain. CDR1 and CDR2 (germline): LGHNA, YSLEER. The CDR3 contains 17 residues. Trimming left V 0 bases short and J 4 bases short, with 16 bases between. The CDR3 is CASSQDWGAGGNQPQHF. The CDR3 bases are TGCGCCAGCAGCCAAGATTGGGGTGCCGGAGGGAATCAGCCCCAGCATTTT.

A few counts support this clone. V and J are TRBV13 and TRBJ2-7, with 7 bases matching TRBD1. V was clipped by 4 bases and J by 5 bases; unmatched bases: 2. Germline CDR1 and CDR2: PRHDT and FYEKMQ (reference sequence). The CDR3 spans 12 residues. The CDR3 loop is CASSSQGDEQYF. As DNA, the CDR3 is TGTGCCAGCAGCTCCCAGGGGGACGAGCAGTACTTC.

The rearrangement uses TRBV15 and TRBJ2-7, with D possibly being TRBD2 (5 bases). V was pared by 3 bases and J by 1 base, with 10 bases between. The CDR3 contains 14 residues. CDR1 is LNHNV and CDR2 is YYDKDF in the germline V gene (reference sequence). CDR3 residues: CATSSTLGSYEQYF. The CDR3 DNA is TGTGCCACCAGCAGTACACTAGGTTCCTACGAGCAGTACTTC.

V and J are TRBV2 and TRBJ2-1, with unresolved D. V was trimmed by 5 bases and J by 7 bases, leaving 6 bases between them. The CDR3 extends over 11 amino acids. Germline assignment: CDR1 SNHLY and CDR2 FYNNEI. The CDR3 reads CASSNGNEQFF. For the CDR3, the DNA is TGTGCCAGCAGTAATGGGAATGAGCAGTTCTTC.

This rearrangement joins TRBV6-5 to TRBJ2-1; D not certain. V shed 1 base and J shed 6 bases, with 10 bases lying between them. Germline CDR1 and CDR2: MNHEY and SVGAGI. CDR3 size: 14 residues. The CDR3 loop reads CASSYYGPGNEQFF. CDR3 sequence (DNA): TGTGCCAGCAGTTACTACGGGCCGGGCAATGAGCAGTTCTTC.

This chain joins TRBV10-1 and TRBJ1-1; D remains ambiguous. The ends were cut back, 0 bases at V and 1 base at J, with 12 bases in the middle. The length of the CDR3 is 16 residues. CDR1 WNHNN and CDR2 SYGVQD come from the germline V gene (reference sequence). CDR3 amino acids: CASSESKIAQNTEAFF. DNA of the CDR3: TGCGCCAGCAGTGAGTCTAAGATCGCGCAGAACACTGAAGCTTTCTTT.

This chain joins TRBV9 and TRBJ2-1, with 8 bases lining up with TRBD2. Germline V gives CDR1 SGDLS, CDR2 YYNGEE. The J segment lost 4 bases and the V segment lost 0 bases, leaving 3 bases of the junction unmatched. The CDR3 covers 15 residues. The CDR3 bases are TGTGCCAGCAGCGTAGCGGCTAGCGGGTACAATGAGCAGTTCTTC. Translated: CASSVAASGYNEQFF. Variable domain in full (rest from reference TRBV9 and TRBJ2-1): DSGVTQTPKHLITATGQRVTLRCSPRSGDLSVYWYQQSLDQGLQFLIQYYNGEERAKGNILERFSAQQFPDLHSELNLSSLELGDSALYFCASSVAASGYNEQFFGPGTRLTVL.

The V call is TRBV15, the J call TRBJ1-5; D gene ambiguous. The V end lost 0 bases, the J end lost 7 bases, and 7 bases lay between the germline ends. Per the germline V gene, CDR1 is LNHNV and CDR2 is YYDKDF (reference sequence). CDR3 length: 13 residues. The CDR3 reads CATSRDRRQPQHF. The CDR3 DNA sequence: TGTGCCACCAGCAGAGATCGGAGGCAGCCCCAGCATTTT.

In DNA, the CDR3 is TGTGCCAGCAGGCCAGACAGGGCAACTAATGAAAAACTGTTTTTT. Its protein is CASRPDRATNEKLFF. J is TRBJ1-4 and V is TRBV28, with 7 bases matching TRBD1. This CDR3 has 15 amino acids. Germline V gene sequence: CDR1 MDHEN, CDR2 SYDVKM. The ends lost 6 bases at V and 0 bases at J; junction bases unmatched: 4.

The V gene is TRBV7-9, the J gene TRBJ1-1; D unresolved. This CDR3 is built from 13 residues. The V and J ends lost 5 bases and 1 base respectively, with 8 bases between them. The germline CDR1 and CDR2 sequences are SEHNR and FQNEAQ (reference sequence). CDR3 residues: CASSVERNTEAFF. CDR3 in DNA: TGTGCCAGCAGCGTTGAGAGGAACACTGAAGCTTTCTTT. Supplemented by reference TRBV7-9 and TRBJ1-1, the full variable domain reads DTGVSQNPRHKITKRGQNVTFRCDPISEHNRLYWYRQTLGQGPEFLTYFQNEAQLEKSRLLSDRFSAERPKGSFSTLEIQRTEQGDSAMYLCASSVERNTEAFFGQGTRLTVV.

The chain joins TRBV6-5 to TRBJ2-3; 7 positions match TRBD1. Trimming at V came to 2 bases and at J to 3 bases, leaving 5 bases not matched to a gene. CDR3 length: 15 residues. Germline V lookup: CDR1 MNHEY, CDR2 SVGAGI. The CDR3 sequence is CASSYPDRKTDTQYF. In DNA, the CDR3 is TGTGCCAGCAGTTACCCGGACAGGAAAACAGATACGCAGTATTTT.

The chain recombines TRBV27 with TRBJ2-7, with D tentatively TRBD1 (5 bases). V was cut by 7 bases and J by 3 bases, with 16 bases left in between. The CDR3 is made up of 14 amino acids. Germline assignment: CDR1 MNHEY and CDR2 SMNVEV (reference sequence). The CDR3 nucleotides are TGTGCCAGCACTAGGGGTTATGGGGTCTACGAGCAGTACTTC. Its translation is CASTRGYGVYEQYF.

This chain links TRBV7-2 with TRBJ2-7; 8 nucleotides match TRBD1. This CDR3 is 16 amino acids long. The trim removed 1 base at V and 8 bases at J, leaving 13 bases unmatched. Germline-derived CDR1 and CDR2 are SGHTA and FQGNSA. The CDR3 region is CASSLDTGQGWLKQYF. CDR3 coding DNA: TGTGCCAGCAGCTTAGATACCGGACAGGGTTGGTTAAAGCAGTACTTC.

This clone was picked up a small number of times. This chain uses TRBV27 with TRBJ2-1, with 14 positions matching TRBD2. Germline CDR1 and CDR2: MNHEY and SMNVEV (reference sequence). V lost 4 bases to trimming and J lost 7 bases; unmatched junction nucleotides: 3. There are 15 residues in the CDR3. CDR3 bases: TGTGCCAGCAGTTCAGGACTAGCGGGAGGTAATGAGCAGTTCTTC. This translates into CASSSGLAGGNEQFF.

The chain is built from TRBV27 and TRBJ2-1; D may be TRBD1 or TRBD2 (5 bases each). Germline V CDR1 and CDR2: MNHEY, SMNVEV (reference sequence). V lost 4 bases and J 9 bases, leaving 13 bases between the germline ends. This CDR3 contains 13 residues. CDR3 in amino acids: CASSYRDGVEQFF. The CDR3 DNA is TGTGCCAGCAGTTACCGGGACGGAGTTGAGCAGTTCTTC.

The chain joins TRBV5-4 to TRBJ2-3; 9 nucleotides align to TRBD2. CDR3 length: 17 residues. J gave up 0 bases and V 2 bases, and 7 bases lay outside the gene matches. The germline V gene has CDR1 SGHNT and CDR2 YYREEE (reference sequence). The CDR3 DNA is TGTGCCAGCAGCTTTCCGGCGGGAGGGCCGAGCACAGATACGCAGTATTTT. Translating gives CASSFPAGGPSTDTQYF.

The chain has TRBV11-2 and TRBJ2-3; D possibly corresponds to TRBD2 (6 bases). Deletions cut 0 bases from V and 1 base from J, with 14 bases between. This CDR3 comprises 17 residues. Germline V gene lookup returns CDR1 SGHAT and CDR2 FQNNGV. CDR3 protein: CASSLDVPGAGTDTQYF. CDR3 DNA sequence: TGTGCCAGCAGCTTAGATGTCCCGGGAGCTGGCACAGATACGCAGTATTTT. Drawing the rest from reference TRBV11-2 and TRBJ2-3, the complete variable domain is EAGVAQSPRYKIIEKRQSVAFWCNPISGHATLYWYQQILGQGPKLLIQFQNNGVVDDSQLPKDRFSAERLKGVDSTLKIQPAKLEDSAVYLCASSLDVPGAGTDTQYFGPGTRLTVL.

The chain couples TRBV19 to TRBJ2-7; the match to TRBD1 covers 10 bases. CDR1 is LNHDA, CDR2 SQIVND, per germline (reference sequence). The trim removed 1 base at V and 5 bases at J, leaving 2 bases unmatched. CDR3 length: 14 amino acids. The chain's CDR3 is CASSIGGTGDEQYF. CDR3 DNA: TGTGCCAGTAGTATAGGTGGGACAGGGGACGAGCAGTACTTC.

The chain employs TRBV7-6 and TRBJ2-1, with D unresolved. Germline V gene lookup returns CDR1 SGHVS and CDR2 FNYEAQ. This CDR3 spans 12 amino acids. V shed 5 bases and J shed 8 bases, with 10 bases lying between them. The CDR3, as DNA: TGTGCCAGCAGCCCCAGTGGTCATGAGCAGTTCTTC. Translated: CASSPSGHEQFF.